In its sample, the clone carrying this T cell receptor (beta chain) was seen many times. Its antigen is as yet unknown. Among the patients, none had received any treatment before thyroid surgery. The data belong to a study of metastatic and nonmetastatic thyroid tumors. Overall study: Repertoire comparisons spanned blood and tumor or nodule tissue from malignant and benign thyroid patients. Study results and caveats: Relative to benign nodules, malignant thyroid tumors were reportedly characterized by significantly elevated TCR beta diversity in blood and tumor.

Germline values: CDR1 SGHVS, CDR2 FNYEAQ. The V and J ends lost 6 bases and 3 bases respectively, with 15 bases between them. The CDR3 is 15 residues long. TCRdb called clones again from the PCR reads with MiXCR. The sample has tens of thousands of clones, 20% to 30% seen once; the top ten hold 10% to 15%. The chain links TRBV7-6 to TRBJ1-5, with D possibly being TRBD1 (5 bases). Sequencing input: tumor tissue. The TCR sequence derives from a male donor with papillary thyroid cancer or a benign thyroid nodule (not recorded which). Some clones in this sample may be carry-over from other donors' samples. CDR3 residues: CASSSAQGHNQPQHF. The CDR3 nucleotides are TGTGCCAGCAGTTCGGCGCAGGGTCACAATCAGCCCCAGCATTTT.